Below, 3 T cell receptor beta chains from the same sample are listed, as sequenced in a study of T cells in Graves' hyperthyroidism and ophthalmopathy. RNA transcripts provided the source from which TCR beta CDR3 regions were amplified. In the first-round RT-PCR of the TCR CDR3, the HTBI primer set was used. TCRdb re-called the multiplex PCR reads through MiXCR, storing one row per CDR3 protein. The table includes about 560,000 distinct CDR3 sequences, over 15% detected once. Sequencing was done on a sample of blood. All receptors derive from a woman younger than 30 with Graves' hyperthyroidism.

Concerning this clonotype: One end of the junction is discordant with germline, which a read error may explain. The chain is built from TRBV20-1 and TRBJ1-5; 7 bases fit TRBD1. Germline assignment: CDR1 DFQATT and CDR2 SNEGSKA (reference sequence). The CDR3 contains 15 residues. CDR3 region: CSARAPGQADQPQHF. The DNA for the CDR3 is TGCAGTGCGAGAGCGCCTGGACAGGCTGATCAGCCCCAGCATTTT.

This clonotype was recorded at least ten times. The chain links TRBV20-1 to TRBJ1-2; 7 positions agree with TRBD1. After removal of 5 bases from V and 4 bases from J, the junction contained 7 bases not matched to a gene. Per the germline V gene, CDR1 is DFQATT and CDR2 is SNEGSKA (reference sequence). The CDR3 has 13 amino acids. As DNA, the CDR3 is TGCAGTGCTTCAGGGACAGTTAGCTATGGCTACACCTTC. Residues: CSASGTVSYGYTF.

With respect to this clonotype: A read error may explain this, as a much larger clone is one base away. This sequence joins TRBV15 and TRBJ2-5; D unclear. Germline loops: CDR1 LNHNV, CDR2 YYDKDF (reference sequence). The CDR3 loop spans 13 amino acids. Trimming cost V 0 bases and J 3 bases, with 5 bases left between them. The CDR3 spells CATSRDRKETQYF. CDR3 sequence (DNA): TGTGCCACCAGCAGAGACAGAAAAGAGACCCAGTACTTC.